The 30 T cell receptor beta chains in this list originate from one sample, sequenced in a study of blood T cell repertoires in COVID-19. Clones were sequenced by immunoSEQ multiplex PCR, and TCRdb holds only the in-frame ones, with some missing. The sample has 200,000 to 300,000 clones, 87% seen once. The sequencing sample was made of peripheral blood. The receptor source for this set is a woman aged 40 to 50 who had recovered from COVID-19.

Concerning this clone: Other DNA sequences in this specimen translate into the identical CDR3. J is TRBJ1-2 and V is TRBV29-1, with D uncertain. The CDR3 contains 11 residues. Germline CDR1 and CDR2: SQVTM and ANQGSEA. Trimming stripped 3 bases from V and 4 bases from J, with 6 bases between. The CDR3 DNA sequence: TGCAGCGTTGACAGTTCCTATGGCTACACCTTC. It translates to CSVDSSYGYTF. The complete variable domain, with remaining parts taken from reference TRBV29-1 and TRBJ1-2, reads SAVISQKPSRDICQRGTSLTIQCQVDSQVTMMFWYRQQPGQSLTLIATANQGSEATYESGFVIDKFPISRPNLTFSTLTVSNMSPEDSSIYLCSVDSSYGYTFGSGTRLTVV.

The chain recombines TRBV6-5 with TRBJ1-4; D is perhaps TRBD1 (6 bases). Trimming cost V 4 bases and J 2 bases, with 8 bases left between them. The CDR3 extends over 14 amino acids. Germline CDR1 and CDR2: MNHEY and SVGAGI. Written as DNA, the CDR3 is TGTGCCAGCAGTTCAGGGGTGACTAATGAAAAACTGTTTTTT. Its protein is CASSSGVTNEKLFF.

J is TRBJ2-3 and V is TRBV29-1, with D unresolved. The CDR3 totals 15 residues. The germline V gene encodes CDR1 SQVTM and CDR2 ANQGSEA. The ends were cut back, 5 bases at V and 0 bases at J, with 15 bases in the middle. CDR3 sequence: CSVNGAETSTDTQYF. The DNA for the CDR3 is TGCAGCGTTAACGGTGCGGAAACTAGCACAGATACGCAGTATTTT.

A single count supports this clone. The chain couples TRBV11-2 to TRBJ1-6; possibly TRBD1 for D (5 bases). The CDR3 has 16 amino acids. The V end was cut by 5 bases, the J end by 10 bases, with 21 bases between. CDR1 is SGHAT, CDR2 FQNNGV, per germline. The CDR3 reads CASSHNPQAVGSPLHF. CDR3 nucleotide sequence: TGTGCCAGCAGCCACAACCCACAGGCTGTGGGCTCACCCCTCCACTTT.

The chain joins TRBV5-1 to TRBJ1-4; 8 nucleotides align to TRBD1. J was trimmed by 5 bases and V by 2 bases; bases with no gene match: 8. Germline CDR1 SGHRS, CDR2 YFSETQ. The CDR3 sequence is 16 residues long. This CDR3 reads CASSLSGQALNEKLFF. In DNA, the CDR3 is TGCGCCAGCAGCTTATCGGGACAGGCGCTAAATGAAAAACTGTTTTTT.

The chain joins TRBV11-2 to TRBJ2-7; D perhaps matches TRBD2 (5 bases). This CDR3 contains 13 residues. V shed 3 bases and J shed 4 bases, with 10 bases lying between them. Germline V gene data show CDR1 as SGHAT and CDR2 as FQNNGV. Here the CDR3 DNA reads TGTGCCAGCAGCTTCGGAGGAGCTTACGAGCAGTACTTC. Protein product: CASSFGGAYEQYF.

This sequence joins TRBV18 and TRBJ1-2, with D maybe TRBD1 (6 bases). The CDR3 runs to 13 residues. Trimming took 6 bases from V and 7 from J, leaving 15 bases between them. Germline CDR1 is KGHSH and CDR2 is LQKENI. The CDR3 reads CASSPWTATGYTF. The CDR3 DNA reads as TGTGCCAGCTCGCCTTGGACAGCAACTGGCTACACCTTC.

The rearrangement joins TRBV5-4 to TRBJ2-2, with D possibly matching TRBD1 (5 bases). CDR1 and CDR2 (germline): SGHNT, YYREEE (reference sequence). This CDR3 is 16 amino acids long. V was pared by 0 bases and J by 7 bases, with 16 bases between. This CDR3 reads CASSLAVVGAGGELFF. The CDR3 nucleotides are TGTGCCAGCAGCTTGGCCGTGGTAGGGGCCGGCGGGGAGCTGTTTTTT.

This chain connects TRBV18 to TRBJ1-3, with 10 nucleotides matching TRBD1. Germline V gene sequence: CDR1 KGHSH, CDR2 LQKENI. The CDR3 has 16 amino acids. V was clipped by 0 bases and J by 2 bases; unmatched bases: 1. The CDR3 coding sequence is TGTGCCAGCTCACCACCGGGACAGGGGACTGGAAACACCATATATTTT. Translated: CASSPPGQGTGNTIYF. Combining the CDR3 with reference TRBV18 and TRBJ1-3 gives the whole variable domain NAGVMQNPRHLVRRRGQEARLRCSPMKGHSHVYWYRQLPEEGLKFMVYLQKENIIDESGMPKERFSAEFPKEGPSILRIQQVVRGDSAAYFCASSPPGQGTGNTIYFGEGSWLTVV.

The chain uses TRBV11-2 and TRBJ1-2; the D gene is possibly TRBD1 (5 bases). V was pared by 6 bases and J by 4 bases, with 12 bases between. This CDR3 is built from 13 residues. The V gene's germline CDR1 is SGHAT and CDR2 FQNNGV. CDR3 amino acids: CASRSGKAYGYTF. The CDR3 DNA follows: TGTGCCAGCAGATCAGGGAAAGCCTATGGCTACACCTTC.

This rearrangement joins TRBV2 to TRBJ1-1; 8 nucleotides line up with TRBD1. The J segment lost 3 bases and the V segment lost 8 bases, leaving 2 bases of the junction unmatched. This CDR3 is built from 12 residues. CDR1 is SNHLY and CDR2 is FYNNEI in the germline V gene. The CDR3: CASDRGYTEAFF. Here the CDR3 DNA reads TGTGCCAGCGACAGGGGTTACACTGAAGCTTTCTTT.

The chain carries TRBV6-5 and TRBJ1-3; the D is unclear. V lost 4 bases to trimming and J lost 0 bases, with 10 bases between them. The CDR3 is 15 residues long. From germline, CDR1 is MNHEY and CDR2 SVGAGI. In nucleotides, the CDR3 is TGTGCCAGCAGTTCACCGGACTTCTCTGGAAACACCATATATTTT. This sequence encodes CASSSPDFSGNTIYF.

The chain employs TRBV5-6 and TRBJ2-3, with a tentative D call TRBD2 (6 bases). V was trimmed by 5 bases and J by 8 bases, leaving 18 bases between them. This CDR3 comprises 14 residues. The V gene's germline CDR1 is SGHDT and CDR2 YYEEEE. The CDR3 spells CASSTGFGSLTQYF. In nucleotides, the CDR3 is TGTGCCAGCAGTACAGGTTTCGGGAGCCTTACGCAGTATTTT.

The chain links TRBV11-3 to TRBJ2-7; D remains unclear. This CDR3 has 12 residues. V dropped 9 bases and J dropped 2 bases, with 11 bases sitting between them. Looked up from germline, CDR1 is SGHNT and CDR2 is YENEEA. The CDR3 loop is CARIDTTYEQYF. The DNA of the CDR3 is TGTGCCAGGATCGACACAACCTACGAGCAGTACTTC.

This clone was recorded once. The chain recombines TRBV19 with TRBJ1-1, with TRBD1 matching over 8 bases. V lost 2 bases, J lost 8 bases, and 7 bases stayed unmatched. The CDR3 length is 14 residues. The V gene's germline CDR1 is LNHDA and CDR2 SQIVND (reference sequence). The CDR3 sequence: CASSIRTGFGEAFF. The CDR3 coding sequence is TGTGCCAGTAGTATACGGACAGGGTTTGGGGAAGCTTTCTTT.

The genes are TRBV6-6 and TRBJ1-3; D is unclear. This CDR3 has 14 residues. The V gene's germline CDR1 is MNHNY and CDR2 SVGAGI (reference sequence). With 4 bases removed from V and 2 bases from J, the gap between germline ends came to 9 bases. CDR3 amino acids: CASSSGIPGNTIYF. CDR3 nucleotide sequence: TGTGCCAGCAGTTCCGGGATCCCTGGAAACACCATATATTTT.

The chain uses TRBV7-2 and TRBJ1-1, with TRBD1 matching over 7 bases. This CDR3 has 16 residues. V was clipped by 4 bases and J by 1 base; unmatched bases: 9. Germline CDR1 SGHTA, CDR2 FQGNSA. CDR3 in DNA: TGTGCCAGCAGCTCCCCGGTCGGGACAGCGAACACTGAAGCTTTCTTT. Translation gives CASSSPVGTANTEAFF. Complete variable domain (other parts from reference TRBV7-2 and TRBJ1-1): GAGVSQSPSNKVTEKGKDVELRCDPISGHTALYWYRQSLGQGLEFLIYFQGNSAPDKSGLPSDRFSAERTGGSVSTLTIQRTQQEDSAVYLCASSSPVGTANTEAFFGQGTRLTVV.

The chain uses TRBV6-5 and TRBJ1-2, with 10 positions matching TRBD1. Germline V lookup: CDR1 MNHEY, CDR2 SVGAGI. The CDR3 has 16 amino acids. Trimming cost V 4 bases and J 2 bases; bases outside gene matches: 7. The CDR3 sequence: CASSSPGQGLNYGYTF. The CDR3 DNA reads as TGTGCCAGCAGTTCCCCGGGACAGGGGCTCAACTATGGCTACACCTTC.

The gene calls are TRBV5-1 and TRBJ1-4, with TRBD1 matching 12 bases. Unmatched junction bases numbered 8, after V lost 0 bases and J lost 2 bases. Germline V gene lookup returns CDR1 SGHRS and CDR2 YFSETQ. The CDR3 has 19 amino acids. CDR3 sequence reads: CASSLEGTGGRGTNEKLFF. The CDR3 DNA is TGCGCCAGCAGCTTGGAGGGGACAGGGGGCCGCGGGACTAATGAAAAACTGTTTTTT.

The chain is built from TRBV6-5 and TRBJ1-2; 8 bases are a match to TRBD1. The CDR3 consists of 13 residues. The trim removed 7 bases at V and 12 bases at J, leaving 13 bases unmatched. Germline lookup yields CDR1 MNHEY and CDR2 SVGAGI. The CDR3 DNA is TGTGCCAGCACCCAACCCCCCGGGACAGGTCACACCTTC. The encoded protein is CASTQPPGTGHTF.

This clone appeared once. The chain has TRBV3-1 (or the pseudogene TRBV3-2) and TRBJ1-1; TRBD1 matches 9 bases. The CDR3 has 15 residues. Per the germline V gene, CDR1 is LGHDT and CDR2 is YNNKEL (reference sequence). Germline trimming cut 2 bases from V and 2 bases from J; bases unmatched to any gene: 3. The CDR3 protein is CASSQPGQGNTEAFF. In nucleotides, the CDR3 is TGTGCCAGCAGCCAACCGGGACAGGGTAACACTGAAGCTTTCTTT.

This sequence joins TRBV2 and TRBJ1-6; 10 nucleotides agree with TRBD1. CDR1 is SNHLY and CDR2 is FYNNEI in the germline V gene. The ends lost 4 bases at V and 10 bases at J; junction bases unmatched: 1. CDR3 length: 13 residues. The CDR3 protein is CASSGGQGSPLHF. In DNA form, the CDR3 reads TGTGCCAGCAGTGGGGGACAGGGGTCACCCCTCCACTTT.

A few counts support this clone. The chain links TRBV15 to TRBJ1-2, with D tentatively TRBD1 (5 bases). Germline CDR1 is LNHNV and CDR2 is YYDKDF (reference sequence). The CDR3 covers 16 residues. V lost 3 bases and J lost 5, with 19 bases in between. The CDR3 DNA follows: TGTGCCACCAGCAGCGCCACAGTGATGGGGCTTTATGGCTACACCTTC. This gives the protein CATSSATVMGLYGYTF. Combining the CDR3 with reference TRBV15 and TRBJ1-2 gives the whole variable domain DAMVIQNPRYQVTQFGKPVTLSCSQTLNHNVMYWYQQKSSQAPKLLFHYYDKDFNNEADTPDNFQSRRPNTSFCFLDIRSPGLGDTAMYLCATSSATVMGLYGYTFGSGTRLTVV.

This clone appeared once. The chain links TRBV18 to TRBJ1-1, with 8 bases lining up with TRBD1. V gave up 8 bases and J gave up 3 bases; unmatched junction bases: 2. The CDR3 totals 12 residues. The germline V gene encodes CDR1 KGHSH and CDR2 LQKENI. The CDR3 region has the DNA TGTGCCAGCACAGGGGGGGACACTGAAGCTTTCTTT. Encoded protein: CASTGGDTEAFF.

The chain's CDR3 is CASSPGGYEQFF. In DNA form, the CDR3 reads TGTGCCAGCAGCCCAGGGGGTTATGAGCAGTTCTTC. The chain joins TRBV7-9 to TRBJ2-1, with 7 bases matching TRBD1. V shed 5 bases and J 8 bases; nucleotides not matched to a gene: 3. Germline V gene sequence: CDR1 SEHNR, CDR2 FQNEAQ (reference sequence). The CDR3 is 12 residues long.

The V and J genes are TRBV7-2 and TRBJ2-7; D might be TRBD1 (6 bases). CDR1 is SGHTA, CDR2 FQGNSA, per germline. This CDR3 spans 14 amino acids. With 5 bases removed from V and 2 bases from J, the gap between germline ends came to 13 bases. The CDR3 nucleotides read TGTGCCAGCAGCGGACAAACAGGGCCCTACGAGCAGTACTTC. Translating it yields CASSGQTGPYEQYF.

This clone has a single count. The V gene is TRBV6-5, the J gene TRBJ1-2; possibly TRBD1 for D (5 bases). Germline assignment: CDR1 MNHEY and CDR2 SVGAGI. Trimming took 0 bases from V and 5 from J, leaving 13 bases between them. The CDR3 loop spans 15 amino acids. The CDR3 is CASSYSPRVKYGYTF. The CDR3 DNA follows: TGTGCCAGCAGTTACTCGCCCAGGGTAAAATATGGCTACACCTTC.

The gene calls are TRBV5-5 and TRBJ1-2; D unresolved. Germline V gene lookup returns CDR1 SGHKS and CDR2 YYEKEE (reference sequence). V lost 0 bases to trimming and J lost 7 bases, with 16 bases between them. There are 15 residues in the CDR3. The CDR3: CASSLDMVGLSGYTF. In DNA, the CDR3 is TGTGCCAGCAGCTTGGATATGGTCGGGTTATCTGGCTACACCTTC.

J is TRBJ1-2 and V is TRBV10-1; 7 bases align to TRBD1. After removal of 5 bases from V and 2 bases from J, the junction contained 2 bases not matched to a gene. The CDR3 contains 13 residues. CDR1 and CDR2 (germline): WNHNN, SYGVQD (reference sequence). DNA for the CDR3: TGCGCCAGCAGTCAGGGGGTGAACTATGGCTACACCTTC. Protein sequence: CASSQGVNYGYTF.

This clone was observed once. The chain is built from TRBV11-2 and TRBJ1-2; tentative D call: TRBD1 (5 bases). V was shortened by 5 bases and J by 4 bases, with 11 bases between the two germline ends. This CDR3 is built from 13 residues. Germline V lookup: CDR1 SGHAT, CDR2 FQNNGV. CDR3 DNA: TGTGCCAGCAGCCCTGGGGGGATCTATGGCTACACCTTC. Translation gives CASSPGGIYGYTF.